Below, 8 T cell receptor beta chains from the same sample are listed, as sequenced in a study of radiotherapy plus CTLA-4 blockade in lung cancer. The assay was immunoSEQ multiplex PCR, and TCRdb's table has in-frame clones only and misses some. Of tens of thousands of clones listed, roughly 80% are singletons. Source: peripheral blood, taken from a patient treated with radiotherapy plus ipilimumab. The receptor set was obtained from a human donor with non-small cell lung cancer who had a complete response to radiotherapy plus ipilimumab.

The chain is built from TRBV19 and TRBJ2-7; D is unclear. Germline assignment: CDR1 LNHDA and CDR2 SQIVND (reference sequence). Trimming pared 0 bases from V and 1 base from J, leaving 10 bases between. The CDR3 spans 15 residues. CDR3 in DNA: TGTGCCAGTAGTATAGAGTCGACGGTTTCCTACGAGCAGTACTTC. This codes for CASSIESTVSYEQYF.

The chain has TRBV9 and TRBJ2-5; possible D gene TRBD2, 6 bases. Germline V lookup: CDR1 SGDLS, CDR2 YYNGEE. The CDR3 runs to 15 residues. V was clipped by 0 bases and J by 5 bases, with 14 bases between them. This chain's CDR3 is CASSVDRGTVETQYF. As DNA, the CDR3 is TGTGCCAGCAGCGTAGATCGGGGGACGGTGGAGACCCAGTACTTC.

This clone was detected only a few times. The CDR3 DNA follows: TGTGCCAGCAGCCAAGATGCCCGACAGGGGAACACTGAAGCTTTCTTT. Amino acids: CASSQDARQGNTEAFF. The V and J genes are TRBV4-2 and TRBJ1-1; 7 nucleotides line up with TRBD1. Germline V gives CDR1 LGHNA, CDR2 YNFKEQ. This CDR3 comprises 16 residues. The ends lost 0 bases at V and 1 base at J; junction bases unmatched: 5.

This clone is labeled as medium-sized. This same CDR3 is encoded by further DNA sequences in the sample. The V gene is TRBV19, the J gene TRBJ2-3; D call uncertain. Germline V CDR1 and CDR2: LNHDA, SQIVND (reference sequence). There are 12 residues in the CDR3. Trimming took 1 base from V and 3 from J, leaving 2 bases between them. In DNA form, the CDR3 reads TGTGCCAGTAGTATAGGGACAGATACGCAGTATTTT. Its protein product is CASSIGTDTQYF.

V is TRBV6-5 and J is TRBJ2-2; 12 bases line up with TRBD1. V shed 0 bases and J 7 bases; nucleotides not matched to a gene: 3. This CDR3 has 16 residues. The germline V gene encodes CDR1 MNHEY and CDR2 SVGAGI. This CDR3 reads CASSYSGQGAVGELFF. CDR3 sequence (DNA): TGTGCCAGCAGTTACTCGGGACAGGGGGCGGTCGGGGAGCTGTTTTTT.

This clone appeared once. The rearrangement uses TRBV6-5 and TRBJ2-1, with 10 positions matching TRBD1. Germline assignment: CDR1 MNHEY and CDR2 SVGAGI. The ends lost 4 bases at V and 5 bases at J; junction bases unmatched: 8. CDR3 length: 16 amino acids. For the CDR3, the DNA is TGTGCCAGCAGTTCCCCGGGACAGGGGTCCCACAATGAGCAGTTCTTC. It is translated as CASSSPGQGSHNEQFF.

The gene calls are TRBV19 and TRBJ2-3; 9 bases are shared with TRBD2. V shed 10 bases, J shed 5 bases, and the junction held 10 bases outside the gene matches. CDR3 size: 14 residues. Germline values: CDR1 LNHDA, CDR2 SQIVND (reference sequence). CDR3: CATNAARGGDTQYF. CDR3 DNA sequence: TGTGCCACCAACGCGGCGCGGGGGGGAGATACGCAGTATTTT.

This clone has just one count. The chain is built from TRBV7-2 and TRBJ2-1; no reliable D call. CDR1 and CDR2 (germline): SGHTA, FQGNSA. CDR3 length: 12 amino acids. V lost 6 bases, J lost 10 bases, and 13 bases lay in between. The CDR3 here is CASSYDGLEQFF. As DNA, the CDR3 is TGTGCCAGCAGTTACGACGGTTTAGAGCAGTTCTTC.